Listed below are T cell receptor beta chains from one sample, sequenced in a study of shared clonotypes between healthy human individuals. Only in-frame clones appear in the TCRdb table, and some are missing; sequencing was by immunoSEQ multiplex PCR. Among fewer than 1 million clones listed, about 96% were seen once. The specimen sequenced was naive CD8+ T cells sorted from blood. These receptor sequences come from a man between 25 and 39 years old in good health. Both conserved end residues are part of each CDR3. The D gene is left open where the match is weak. Clone sizes are given selectively: once, few, many, or a class where the clone is expanded.

D	size	V	J	DNA	CDR3
TRBD1	NA	TRBV27	TRBJ2-2	TGTGCCAGCAGTTTGGAGGGACAGGGGGCGACCGGGGAGCTGTTTTTT	CASSLEGQGATGELFF
TRBD2	NA	TRBV29-1	TRBJ2-7	TGCAGCGTCGTGATAGCGGGAGATCATGAGCAGTACTTC	CSVVIAGDHEQYF
NA	NA	TRBV18	TRBJ2-7	TGTGCCAGCTCACCACCCGCCAGGGTCTACGAGCAGTACTTC	CASSPPARVYEQYF
TRBD1	NA	TRBV5-1	TRBJ1-4	TGCGCCAGCAGCCAAGGACAGGGCTTCTCTAATGAAAAACTGTTTTTT	CASSQGQGFSNEKLFF
TRBD2	NA	TRBV28	TRBJ2-7	TGTGCCAGCAGTTTGGCTAGCGGGAGGAACCTCTTCGATGAGCAGTACTTC	CASSLASGRNLFDEQYF
TRBD2	NA	TRBV7-6	TRBJ2-1	TGTGCCAGCAGCTTAGCTATTGGGGCGGGAGTGGGTGATGAGCAGTTCTTC	CASSLAIGAGVGDEQFF
NA	NA	TRBV6-5	TRBJ2-1	TGTGCCAGCAGTTACTCGGGGTCTAGTGACGATGAGCAGTTCTTC	CASSYSGSSDDEQFF
TRBD2	NA	TRBV10-3	TRBJ2-1	TGTGCCATCAGTGAGACTAGCGGGAGGTTGGATGAGCAGTTCTTC	CAISETSGRLDEQFF
NA	NA	TRBV6-6	TRBJ1-1	TGTGCCAGCGTCTTCACCGGGACAATGAACACTGAAGCTTTCTTT	CASVFTGTMNTEAFF
TRBD2	NA	TRBV11-2	TRBJ2-5	TGTGCCAGCAGCAGGGGACTAGCGGGAGCCGTGGTAAGGGAGACCCAGTACTTC	CASSRGLAGAVVRETQYF
NA	NA	TRBV29-1	TRBJ2-7	TGCAGCGCCTCGGGGACGGGTATCGACGAGCAGTACTTC	CSASGTGIDEQYF
NA	NA	TRBV11-2	TRBJ2-3	TGTGCCAGCAGAGGACAGCTTAACACAGATACGCAGTATTTT	CASRGQLNTDTQYF
NA	NA	TRBV5-6	TRBJ1-1	TGTGCCAGCAGCTTCGGAACAGCGAACACTGAAGCTTTCTTT	CASSFGTANTEAFF
NA	NA	TRBV7-9	TRBJ1-4	TGTGCCAGCCAATACACGGACGGAAATGAAAAACTGTTTTTT	CASQYTDGNEKLFF
NA	NA	TRBV5-4	TRBJ1-3	TGTGCCAGCAGCTTGAACAGATGGGACTCTGGAAACACCATATATTTT	CASSLNRWDSGNTIYF
TRBD2	once	TRBV13	TRBJ2-7	TGTGCCAGCAGCGCAGTCGGCGCGGGAGGGCCCCACGAGCAGTACTTC	CASSAVGAGGPHEQYF
NA	NA	TRBV4-3	TRBJ2-7	TGCGCCAGCAGCCAACGGACCTCTACCTACGAGCAGTACTTC	CASSQRTSTYEQYF
TRBD1	NA	TRBV15	TRBJ1-3	TGTGCCACCAGCGCAGGACAGGGGGACACCATATATTTT	CATSAGQGDTIYF
TRBD2	NA	TRBV2	TRBJ2-3	TGTGCCAGCATTCTAGCGGGAACCACAGATACGCAGTATTTT	CASILAGTTDTQYF
TRBD2	NA	TRBV5-1	TRBJ2-5	TGCGCCAGCAGCTTGGTGGGGCGGGGACTAGCGGAAGAGACCCAGTACTTC	CASSLVGRGLAEETQYF
NA	once	TRBV28	TRBJ2-5	TGTGCCAGCAGTTTGGCAGGGCCCTATCAAGAGACCCAGTACTTC	CASSLAGPYQETQYF
NA	NA	TRBV9	TRBJ2-7	TGTGCCAGCAGCGCCCGCGGATCCGACGAGCAGTACTTC	CASSARGSDEQYF
NA	NA	TRBV2	TRBJ2-1	TGTGCCAGCAGTGTCCAGCCCAGGCCCGCAAACAATGAGCAGTTCTTC	CASSVQPRPANNEQFF
NA	once	TRBV10-1	TRBJ2-1	TGCGCCAGCAGCCCGGGGAATGAGCAGTTCTTC	CASSPGNEQFF
NA	NA	TRBV13	TRBJ2-2	TGTGCCAGCAGTTCCCGGGGGGCGGACTCGAACACCGGGGAGCTGTTTTTT	CASSSRGADSNTGELFF
NA	NA	TRBV27	TRBJ2-7	TGTGCCAGCAGTTTATCGATCCTCCTGTCCTACGAGCAGTACTTC	CASSLSILLSYEQYF
TRBD1	NA	TRBV29-1	TRBJ2-7	TGCAGCGTCAAATCGACAGGGTCTAGTGGGCAGTACTTC	CSVKSTGSSGQYF
TRBD2	NA	TRBV29-1	TRBJ2-7	TGCAGCGCCGCGAGACTAGCGGGTACCTACGAGCAGTACTTC	CSAARLAGTYEQYF
TRBD1	NA	TRBV5-4	TRBJ2-2	TGTGCCAGCAAGGACAGGGGGATCACCGGGGAGCTGTTTTTT	CASKDRGITGELFF
TRBD1	once	TRBV11-2	TRBJ2-7	TGTGCCAGCAGCCTGGGGACAGGCAGTGGGTACGAGCAGTACTTC	CASSLGTGSGYEQYF
NA	NA	TRBV5-4	TRBJ2-2	TGTGCCAGCAGGGGTCAGGGGCCCGGGGAGCTGTTTTTT	CASRGQGPGELFF
NA	NA	TRBV29-1	TRBJ2-5	TGCAGCGTTGAAGGGCGCGAAGAGACCCAGTACTTC	CSVEGREETQYF
NA	NA	TRBV9	TRBJ1-5	TGTGCCAGCAGCGCAGACGTGGGGGGTTACGACAATCAGCCCCAGCATTTT	CASSADVGGYDNQPQHF
TRBD1	once	TRBV19	TRBJ1-2	TGTGCCAGTAGTAAACAGGGGATTGATGGCTACACCTTC	CASSKQGIDGYTF
NA	NA	TRBV15	TRBJ2-3	TGTGCCTCAAAGGGTAGCACAGATACGCAGTATTTT	CASKGSTDTQYF
NA	NA	TRBV7-8	TRBJ1-5	TGTGCCAGCAGCTTAGCAGGGGGGAATCAGCCCCAGCATTTT	CASSLAGGNQPQHF
TRBD1	NA	TRBV28	TRBJ2-7	TGTGCCAGCAGTCTCATCGGGACAGACGGCGAGCAGTACTTC	CASSLIGTDGEQYF
TRBD2	NA	TRBV15	TRBJ2-1	TGTGCCACCGCTAGACTAGCGGGAAACAATGAGCAGTTCTTC	CATARLAGNNEQFF
TRBD2	NA	TRBV7-3	TRBJ2-1	TGTGCCAGCAGCTTAAATCCCAGCGGGGTTTGGGAGCAGTTCTTC	CASSLNPSGVWEQFF
TRBD1	once	TRBV6-5	TRBJ2-7	TGTGCCAGCAGTTACGGGCAGGGGGAACACTACGAGCAGTACTTC	CASSYGQGEHYEQYF
TRBD1	once	TRBV7-9	TRBJ2-2	TGTGCCAGCAGAAGAGACCCGGGACAGATATACACCGGGGAGCTGTTTTTT	CASRRDPGQIYTGELFF
NA	NA	TRBV28	TRBJ2-3	TGTGCCAGCAGACAGGATTTCGACCCAGATACGCAGTATTTT	CASRQDFDPDTQYF
NA	NA	TRBV7-4	TRBJ2-2	TGTGCCAGCAGCGTAAGCATTTTCAGGGGAACCGGGGAGCTGTTTTTT	CASSVSIFRGTGELFF
NA	NA	TRBV29-1	TRBJ1-1	TGCAGCGTTGAAAAGACGGTTATGAACACTGAAGCTTTCTTT	CSVEKTVMNTEAFF
NA	NA	TRBV2	TRBJ1-2	TGTGCCAGCAGCGCCCTCGGGGACACAGTTAACTATGGCTACACCTTC	CASSALGDTVNYGYTF
NA	NA	TRBV7-2	TRBJ2-3	TGTGCCAGCAGATTACGAGGGATGGATACGCAGTATTTT	CASRLRGMDTQYF
NA	NA	TRBV4-3	TRBJ2-3	TGCGCCAGCAGCCAAGGGGGCACTGGCGGAGTCACAGATACGCAGTATTTT	CASSQGGTGGVTDTQYF
NA	NA	TRBV13	TRBJ2-5	TGTGCCAGCAGCGGGGTGGGAGAGACCCAGTACTTC	CASSGVGETQYF
TRBD2	NA	TRBV5-1	TRBJ2-1	TGCGCCAGCAGCTTGGAGCCTAGCGGGAGCCCTTTAGATGAGCAGTTCTTC	CASSLEPSGSPLDEQFF
TRBD1	NA	TRBV7-6	TRBJ1-1	TGTGCCAGCAGCTTAGTAGCTAGACTACAGGGGAATACTGAAGCTTTCTTT	CASSLVARLQGNTEAFF
TRBD2	once	TRBV5-4	TRBJ2-3	TGTGCCAGCAGCTTGCCTACTAGCGGATCCACAGATACGCAGTATTTT	CASSLPTSGSTDTQYF
NA	once	TRBV4-1	TRBJ1-5	TGCGCCAGCAGCCAACACATTAGCAATCAGCCCCAGCATTTT	CASSQHISNQPQHF
NA	NA	TRBV4-3	TRBJ1-2	TGCGCCAGCAGCCAAGATCGAGGGAGTAGCTATGGCTACACCTTC	CASSQDRGSSYGYTF
NA	NA	TRBV10-3	TRBJ2-3	TGTGCCATCAGTGAGCCCGAAATAGCGGAGGGGTTAGATACGCAGTATTTT	CAISEPEIAEGLDTQYF
NA	NA	TRBV6-1	TRBJ2-7	TGTGCCAGCAGTGAGACAGGGACTGTCTACGAGCAGTACTTC	CASSETGTVYEQYF
TRBD2	NA	TRBV6-5	TRBJ2-1	TGTGCCAGCAGTTACATGGGACTAGCGAACAATGAGCAGTTCTTC	CASSYMGLANNEQFF
NA	once	TRBV7-2	TRBJ2-7	TGTGCCAGCAGCTTTCCGACTATTTTCTACGAGCAGTACTTC	CASSFPTIFYEQYF
NA	NA	TRBV5-4	TRBJ1-1	TGTGCCAGCAGCTTTGTGGGGGACCAAGACACTGAAGCTTTCTTT	CASSFVGDQDTEAFF
NA	NA	TRBV19	TRBJ1-2	TGTGCCAGTTTGGACGGATACTATGGCTACACCTTC	CASLDGYYGYTF